This T cell receptor (beta chain) appears in the sequencing data of a study of shared clonotypes between healthy human individuals. Broader study findings: The study drew on few donors, limiting represented genetic and exposure-history diversity. Generation of non-shared clonotypes was less probable than generation of clonotypes shared by all four donors. Rarefaction revealed incomplete sorted-subset sequencing despite large depth.

The CDR3 length is 14 residues. Trimming took 1 base from V and 0 from J, leaving 7 bases between them. Germline CDR1 is MNHEY and CDR2 is SMNVEV (reference sequence). About this clone: Its antigen is not identified. This sample includes further DNA sequences coding for the same CDR3.

Data came from immunoSEQ multiplex PCR; TCRdb stores just in-frame clones and leaves some out. The sample holds approximately 1.4 million clones, roughly 98% seen once. Sequenced input: naive CD4+ T cells sorted from blood. Subset reported: CD45RA+ positively selected. The chain carries TRBV27 and TRBJ2-7; D remains ambiguous. This receptor was obtained from a young man in good health. For the CDR3, the DNA is TGTGCCAGCAGTTTATGGGGTAGCTCCTACGAGCAGTACTTC. Protein: CASSLWGSSYEQYF.